This T cell receptor (beta chain) is drawn from a study of cytomegalovirus exposure and HLA in healthy donors. General observations from the study: Fewer than 200 TCR beta chains were listed as cytomegalovirus-associated.

The PCR made use of 60 Vbeta and 13 Jbeta primers. Repertoires were generated with immunoSEQ multiplex PCR, while TCRdb's copy carries only in-frame clones and drops some. Here the sample spans 120,000 or so clones, approximately 78% being singletons. In the case of this clone: The target antigen is unknown. Other nucleotide sequences in the sample specify the same CDR3.

The V end lost 4 bases, the J end lost 0 bases, and 5 bases lay between the germline ends. The length of the CDR3 is 12 residues. CDR1 SGHRS and CDR2 YFSETQ come from the germline V gene. This sequence was found in a woman between 40 and 50 years old in good health and CMV-seronegative. J is TRBJ2-7 and V is TRBV5-1; no firm D call. The source material was PBMCs. CDR3: CASSPGSYEQYF. For the CDR3, the DNA is TGCGCCAGCAGCCCAGGCTCCTACGAGCAGTACTTC.